What follows are 29 T cell receptor beta chains derived from one specimen sequenced in a study of blood T cell repertoires in COVID-19. The data were produced by immunoSEQ multiplex PCR, yet TCRdb's version contains in-frame clones alone and is incomplete. Here the sample spans some 200,000 clones, roughly 90% being singletons. Sequenced sample: PBMCs or T cells enriched from blood (not recorded which). These receptor sequences come from a woman aged 18-29 years who had recovered from COVID-19.

The CDR3, as DNA: TGTGCCAGCCCCGGGAGGGCGTTCTACGAGCAGTACTTC. Its protein product is CASPGRAFYEQYF. The rearrangement links TRBV7-9 to TRBJ2-7, with TRBD2 identical over 8 bases. CDR3 length equals 13 residues. Germline CDR1 SEHNR, CDR2 FQNEAQ (reference sequence). Trimming cost V 8 bases and J 3 bases; bases outside gene matches: 6.

The chain uses TRBV27 and TRBJ1-5; D is perhaps TRBD1 (5 bases). Between the trimmed V and J ends, which lost 2 bases and 2 bases, there was a span of 16 bases. The germline CDR1 and CDR2 sequences are MNHEY and SMNVEV (reference sequence). This CDR3 spans 17 amino acids. The CDR3 reads CASSLRKWEGGNQPQHF. CDR3 DNA: TGTGCCAGCAGTTTAAGAAAGTGGGAAGGGGGCAATCAGCCCCAGCATTTT.

The chain combines TRBV2 with TRBJ1-1; 8 bases agree with TRBD1. This CDR3 comprises 13 residues. The V segment lost 6 bases and the J segment 5 bases; nucleotides outside the gene matches: 5. Germline CDR1 SNHLY, CDR2 FYNNEI. This CDR3 is CASSGQGGTEAFF. In DNA form, the CDR3 reads TGTGCCAGCAGCGGACAGGGAGGGACTGAAGCTTTCTTT.

In DNA form, the CDR3 reads TGTGCCAGCAGTTTTCACAGGGGCAAAGACGAGCAGTACTTC. Translated: CASSFHRGKDEQYF. This chain connects TRBV28 to TRBJ2-7; 7 nucleotides line up with TRBD1. Germline CDR1 reads MDHEN; CDR2 reads SYDVKM. V was clipped by 3 bases and J by 5 bases; unmatched bases: 7. The CDR3 has 14 amino acids.

This chain links TRBV1 with TRBJ1-2; the table names TRBD1, a call not compared with the DNA. TRBV1 is designated a pseudogene. The CDR3 covers 15 residues. The CDR3 sequence: CTSSQDSKQGYGYTF. The CDR3 coding sequence is TGCACCAGCAGCCAAGATAGTAAACAGGGCTATGGCTACACCTTC.

The chain links TRBV6-2 or TRBV6-3 to TRBJ2-7; D is possibly TRBD1 (5 bases). The CDR3 has 15 residues. The V end lost 0 bases, the J end lost 4 bases, and 13 bases lay between the germline ends. In germline, CDR1 is MNHEY, CDR2 SVGEGT. This chain's CDR3 is CASSYSPGILYEQYF. In DNA form, the CDR3 reads TGTGCCAGCAGTTACTCTCCAGGGATATTGTACGAGCAGTACTTC.

This clone is labeled as large. The chain recombines TRBV5-6 with TRBJ2-7; TRBD1 matches at 9 bases. Germline CDR1 is SGHDT and CDR2 is YYEEEE. The V gene end was trimmed by 4 bases and the J gene end by 4 bases; junction bases not matched to a gene: 12. CDR3 length: 16 amino acids. This chain's CDR3 is CASSHGTGRPRYEQYF. The CDR3 coding sequence is TGTGCCAGCAGCCACGGGACAGGGAGGCCCCGTTACGAGCAGTACTTC.

V is TRBV27 and J is TRBJ1-2; the D gene is possibly TRBD1 (5 bases). Trimming stripped 7 bases from V and 6 bases from J, with 12 bases between. CDR3 size: 12 residues. Germline values: CDR1 MNHEY, CDR2 SMNVEV (reference sequence). CDR3 sequence: CASKGRGDGYTF. CDR3 sequence (DNA): TGTGCCAGCAAGGGAAGGGGTGATGGCTACACCTTC.

The table lists this clone with a few counts. J is TRBJ2-7 and V is TRBV11-2; tentatively, D is TRBD1 (5 bases). This CDR3 has 14 residues. Germline loops: CDR1 SGHAT, CDR2 FQNNGV. V dropped 4 bases and J dropped 0 bases, with 10 bases sitting between them. The CDR3 loop reads CASSSDTSSYEQYF. CDR3 DNA: TGTGCCAGCAGCTCGGACACAAGCTCCTACGAGCAGTACTTC.

This chain uses TRBV18 with TRBJ2-7; 11 bases line up with TRBD1. The V and J ends lost 0 bases and 4 bases, in that order; junction bases with no gene match: 5. Germline CDR1 is KGHSH and CDR2 is LQKENI. The CDR3 sequence is 16 residues long. This chain's CDR3 is CASSPPSRDRGYEQYF. The DNA of the CDR3 is TGTGCCAGCTCACCACCGTCCCGGGACAGGGGGTACGAGCAGTACTTC. The full variable domain, completed using reference TRBV18 and TRBJ2-7, is NAGVMQNPRHLVRRRGQEARLRCSPMKGHSHVYWYRQLPEEGLKFMVYLQKENIIDESGMPKERFSAEFPKEGPSILRIQQVVRGDSAAYFCASSPPSRDRGYEQYFGPGTRLTVT.

This rearrangement joins TRBV6-6 to TRBJ2-2; D may be TRBD1 (5 bases). Deletions cut 7 bases from V and 6 bases from J, with 18 bases between. Germline-derived CDR1 and CDR2 are MNHNY and SVGAGI (reference sequence). CDR3 length: 15 residues. This CDR3 reads CASTLSVMGPGELFF. In nucleotides, the CDR3 is TGTGCCAGCACCTTATCTGTAATGGGGCCCGGGGAGCTGTTTTTT.

V gene TRBV29-1 combines with J gene TRBJ2-1, with D perhaps matching TRBD1 (6 bases). Germline assignment: CDR1 SQVTM and CDR2 ANQGSEA. The CDR3 covers 15 residues. V lost 3 bases to trimming and J lost 2 bases, with 14 bases between them. CDR3 in DNA: TGCAGCGTTGAGGGGGCGGAAACGACCTACAATGAGCAGTTCTTC. This encodes CSVEGAETTYNEQFF.

V is TRBV9 and J is TRBJ1-6, with 9 bases fitting TRBD1. V was pared by 3 bases and J by 5 bases, with 9 bases of the junction left unmatched. CDR3 length: 17 residues. Per the germline V gene, CDR1 is SGDLS and CDR2 is YYNGEE. CDR3 DNA sequence: TGTGCCAGCAGCGGACCCGGACAGGGGCTACATAATTCACCCCTCCACTTT. This translates into CASSGPGQGLHNSPLHF. Complete variable domain (other parts from reference TRBV9 and TRBJ1-6): DSGVTQTPKHLITATGQRVTLRCSPRSGDLSVYWYQQSLDQGLQFLIQYYNGEERAKGNILERFSAQQFPDLHSELNLSSLELGDSALYFCASSGPGQGLHNSPLHFGNGTRLTVT.

The chain combines TRBV6-5 with TRBJ2-2, with 11 bases matching TRBD2. V lost 4 bases and J lost 5; bases outside the gene matches: 3. Germline V lookup: CDR1 MNHEY, CDR2 SVGAGI. There are 15 residues in the CDR3. The CDR3 DNA follows: TGTGCCAGCAGTTCTCGACTAGCGGGGACCGGGGAGCTGTTTTTT. Protein sequence: CASSSRLAGTGELFF.

The V call is TRBV11-3, the J call TRBJ2-2, with TRBD1 matching over 10 bases. CDR3 size: 15 residues. Trimming removed 5 bases from V and 6 bases from J; junction bases left unmatched: 6. Germline V gives CDR1 SGHNT, CDR2 YENEEA. CDR3 sequence: CASSPGDRGPGELFF. As DNA, the CDR3 is TGTGCCAGCAGCCCCGGAGACAGGGGGCCCGGGGAGCTGTTTTTT.

The chain is built from TRBV28 and TRBJ1-2; 7 nucleotides agree with TRBD1. Germline V CDR1 and CDR2: MDHEN, SYDVKM. Trimming at V came to 7 bases and at J to 5 bases, leaving 13 bases not matched to a gene. The length of the CDR3 is 15 residues. DNA for the CDR3: TGTGCCAGCACCCTAAGAGACAGGGTTGGTTATGGCTACACCTTC. Its translation is CASTLRDRVGYGYTF.

V is TRBV30 and J is TRBJ2-7, with 7 bases lining up with TRBD2. This CDR3 comprises 16 residues. Per the germline V gene, CDR1 is GTSNPN and CDR2 is SVGIG (reference sequence). With 2 bases clipped from V and 5 bases from J, the junction kept 15 bases outside the gene matches. The CDR3 nucleotides read TGTGCCTGGAGTTTTCAATCGCGTCGGGGAGGGGACGAGCAGTACTTC. Translation: CAWSFQSRRGGDEQYF.

The rearrangement links TRBV9 to TRBJ2-4; 11 bases map to TRBD2. The CDR3 has 14 residues. Trimming removed 2 bases from V and 6 bases from J; junction bases left unmatched: 1. Germline assignment: CDR1 SGDLS and CDR2 YYNGEE. The CDR3 DNA sequence: TGTGCCAGCAGCGTTAGCGGGGGGGCAAACATTCAGTACTTC. This sequence encodes CASSVSGGANIQYF.

The chain joins TRBV30 to TRBJ1-5; no definite D call. Germline lookup yields CDR1 GTSNPN and CDR2 SVGIG (reference sequence). The CDR3 is 14 amino acids. V lost 1 base, J lost 5 bases, and 12 bases lay in between. CDR3 loop: CAWSGNGLYQPQHF. The CDR3 nucleotides read TGTGCCTGGAGTGGAAACGGGTTATATCAGCCCCAGCATTTT. Combining the CDR3 with reference TRBV30 and TRBJ1-5 gives the whole variable domain SQTIHQWPATLVQPVGSPLSLECTVEGTSNPNLYWYRQAAGRGLQLLFYSVGIGQISSEVPQNLSASRPQDRQFILSSKKLLLSDSGFYLCAWSGNGLYQPQHFGDGTRLSIL.

This clone was seen more than once but under ten times. The rearrangement links TRBV10-1 to TRBJ1-1; D might be TRBD1 (6 bases). The CDR3 length is 15 residues. Germline loops: CDR1 WNHNN, CDR2 SYGVQD (reference sequence). V dropped 3 bases and J dropped 1 base, with 12 bases sitting between them. CDR3 sequence: CASSDPDRPNTEAFF. CDR3 DNA: TGCGCCAGCAGTGACCCGGACAGACCGAACACTGAAGCTTTCTTT.

This clone was seen a few times. The chain employs TRBV9 and TRBJ1-6, with TRBD1 matching 9 bases. After removal of 4 bases from V and 15 bases from J, the junction contained 14 bases not matched to a gene. The CDR3 totals 15 residues. Germline V gene data show CDR1 as SGDLS and CDR2 as YYNGEE. CDR3 residues: CASSPARDRVSLLHF. The DNA of the CDR3 is TGTGCCAGCAGCCCCGCCCGGGACAGGGTGAGTCTCCTCCACTTT.

This clone was counted a few times. The rearrangement links TRBV4-1 to TRBJ1-6; tentative D call: TRBD1 (5 bases). The germline V gene encodes CDR1 MGHRA and CDR2 YSYEKL. V lost 9 bases, J lost 8 bases, and 11 bases lay in between. The CDR3 spans 12 residues. The CDR3 loop is CASGTVHSPLHF. In nucleotides, the CDR3 is TGCGCCAGTGGGACTGTTCATTCACCCCTCCACTTT.

The CDR3 sequence is CASRARLAGGSGGDTQYF. CDR3 sequence (DNA): TGTGCCAGCAGAGCTAGACTAGCGGGGGGCTCAGGGGGAGATACGCAGTATTTT. The chain is built from TRBV28 and TRBJ2-3, with 13 nucleotides matching TRBD2. Germline V gene data show CDR1 as MDHEN and CDR2 as SYDVKM. The CDR3 runs to 18 residues. The V gene end was trimmed by 6 bases and the J gene end by 5 bases; junction bases not matched to a gene: 14.

This clone was detected once. The rearrangement links TRBV12-5 to TRBJ1-6; D is possibly TRBD1 (6 bases). Deletions cut 0 bases from V and 0 bases from J, with 9 bases between. The V gene's germline CDR1 is LGHNT and CDR2 FRNRAP. This CDR3 spans 17 amino acids. The CDR3 spells CASGLVLGGSYNSPLHF. The CDR3 DNA sequence: TGTGCTAGTGGTTTGGTCTTAGGGGGCTCCTATAATTCACCCCTCCACTTT.

This clone was seen a few times. The chain combines TRBV7-6 with TRBJ2-1, with TRBD2 matching over 11 bases. The CDR3 covers 15 residues. The J segment lost 5 bases and the V segment lost 6 bases, leaving 6 bases of the junction unmatched. The germline CDR1 and CDR2 sequences are SGHVS and FNYEAQ. CDR3 loop: CASRRTSGGNNEQFF. DNA of the CDR3: TGTGCCAGCAGAAGAACTAGCGGGGGAAACAATGAGCAGTTCTTC. Using reference TRBV7-6 and TRBJ2-1 for the parts outside the CDR3, the full variable domain is GAGVSQSPRYKVTKRGQDVALRCDPISGHVSLYWYRQALGQGPEFLTYFNYEAQQDKSGLPNDRFSAERPEGSISTLTIQRTEQRDSAMYRCASRRTSGGNNEQFFGPGTRLTVL.

CDR3 amino acids: CASSQGLAGGNTQYF. Here the CDR3 DNA reads TGCGCCAGCAGCCAAGGTCTAGCGGGGGGGAATACGCAGTATTTT. The V gene is TRBV4-1, the J gene TRBJ2-3; the match to TRBD2 covers 12 bases. Germline trimming cut 1 base from V and 7 bases from J; bases unmatched to any gene: 3. Germline assignment: CDR1 MGHRA and CDR2 YSYEKL. The CDR3 is 15 residues long.

J is TRBJ2-5 and V is TRBV6-5, with D possibly matching TRBD2 (7 bases). This CDR3 has 13 residues. V lost 10 bases and J 4 bases, leaving 16 bases between the germline ends. Germline V gives CDR1 MNHEY, CDR2 SVGAGI. CDR3 coding DNA: TGTGCCACCCGCCGAGGGGGGGGAGAGACCCAGTACTTC. Translation: CATRRGGGETQYF.

This clone was found a few times. This chain connects TRBV18 to TRBJ1-1; 7 nucleotides line up with TRBD1. Germline CDR1 KGHSH, CDR2 LQKENI. The CDR3 spans 13 residues. V was pared by 2 bases and J by 10 bases, with 7 bases of the junction left unmatched. CDR3 bases: TGTGCCAGCTCACCAAACAGGGGCCAAGGAGCTTTCTTT. The encoded protein is CASSPNRGQGAFF.

The chain uses TRBV5-4 and TRBJ2-1; possibly TRBD1 for D (5 bases). CDR3 length equals 15 residues. Trimming took 4 bases from V and 4 from J, leaving 15 bases between them. Germline loops: CDR1 SGHNT, CDR2 YYREEE (reference sequence). The CDR3 region is CASSQTVTRYNEQFF. The CDR3 DNA reads TGTGCCAGCAGCCAGACAGTCACACGATACAATGAGCAGTTCTTC. Variable domain in full (rest from reference TRBV5-4 and TRBJ2-1): ETGVTQSPTHLIKTRGQQVTLRCSSQSGHNTVSWYQQALGQGPQFIFQYYREEENGRGNFPPRFSGLQFPNYSSELNVNALELDDSALYLCASSQTVTRYNEQFFGPGTRLTVL.